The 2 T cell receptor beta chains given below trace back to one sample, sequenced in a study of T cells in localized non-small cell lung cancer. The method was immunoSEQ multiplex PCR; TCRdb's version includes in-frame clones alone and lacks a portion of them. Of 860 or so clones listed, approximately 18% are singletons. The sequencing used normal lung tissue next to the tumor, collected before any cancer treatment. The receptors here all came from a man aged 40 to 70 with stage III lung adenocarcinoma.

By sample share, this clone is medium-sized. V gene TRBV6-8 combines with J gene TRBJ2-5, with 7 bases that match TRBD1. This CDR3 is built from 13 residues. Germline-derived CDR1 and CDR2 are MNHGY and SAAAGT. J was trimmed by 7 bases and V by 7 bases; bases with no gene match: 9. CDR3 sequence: CASTPGQTGTQYF. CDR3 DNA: TGTGCCAGCACCCCGGGACAGACAGGGACCCAGTACTTC.

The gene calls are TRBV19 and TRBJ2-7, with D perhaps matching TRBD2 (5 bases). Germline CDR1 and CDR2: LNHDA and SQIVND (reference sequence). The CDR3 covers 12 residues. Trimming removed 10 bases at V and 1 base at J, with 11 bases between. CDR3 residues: CATSPGSYEQYF. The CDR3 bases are TGTGCCACCTCCCCGGGATCCTACGAGCAGTACTTC.